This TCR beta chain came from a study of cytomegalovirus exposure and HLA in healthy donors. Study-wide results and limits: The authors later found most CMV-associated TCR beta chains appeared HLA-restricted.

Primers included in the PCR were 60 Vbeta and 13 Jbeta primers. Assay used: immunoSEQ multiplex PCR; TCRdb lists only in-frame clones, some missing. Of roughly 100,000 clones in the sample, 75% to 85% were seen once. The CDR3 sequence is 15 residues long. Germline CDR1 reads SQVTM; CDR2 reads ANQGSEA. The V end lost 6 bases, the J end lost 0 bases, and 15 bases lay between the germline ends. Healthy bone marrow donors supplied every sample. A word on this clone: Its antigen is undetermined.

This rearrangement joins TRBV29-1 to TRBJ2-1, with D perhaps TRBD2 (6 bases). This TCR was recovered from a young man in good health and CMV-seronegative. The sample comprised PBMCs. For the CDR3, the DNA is TGCAGCGTGGAGGGTGCGGCGAGCTCCTACAATGAGCAGTTCTTC. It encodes CSVEGAASSYNEQFF.